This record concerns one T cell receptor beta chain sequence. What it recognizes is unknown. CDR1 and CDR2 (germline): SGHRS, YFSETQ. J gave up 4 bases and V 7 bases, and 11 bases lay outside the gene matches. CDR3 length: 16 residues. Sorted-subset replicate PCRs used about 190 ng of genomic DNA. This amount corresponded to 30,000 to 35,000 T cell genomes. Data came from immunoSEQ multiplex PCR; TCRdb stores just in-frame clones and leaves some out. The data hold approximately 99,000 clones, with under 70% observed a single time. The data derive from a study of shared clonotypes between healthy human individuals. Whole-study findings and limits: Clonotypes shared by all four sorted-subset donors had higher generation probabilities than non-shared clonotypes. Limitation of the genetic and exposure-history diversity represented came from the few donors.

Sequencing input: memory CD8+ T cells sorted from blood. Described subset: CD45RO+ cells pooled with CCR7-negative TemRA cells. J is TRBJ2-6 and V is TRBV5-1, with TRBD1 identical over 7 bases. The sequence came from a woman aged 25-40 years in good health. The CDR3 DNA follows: TGCGCCAGCGTGCTGGACAGGCTGGGAGGGGCCAACGTCCTGACTTTC. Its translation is CASVLDRLGGANVLTF.